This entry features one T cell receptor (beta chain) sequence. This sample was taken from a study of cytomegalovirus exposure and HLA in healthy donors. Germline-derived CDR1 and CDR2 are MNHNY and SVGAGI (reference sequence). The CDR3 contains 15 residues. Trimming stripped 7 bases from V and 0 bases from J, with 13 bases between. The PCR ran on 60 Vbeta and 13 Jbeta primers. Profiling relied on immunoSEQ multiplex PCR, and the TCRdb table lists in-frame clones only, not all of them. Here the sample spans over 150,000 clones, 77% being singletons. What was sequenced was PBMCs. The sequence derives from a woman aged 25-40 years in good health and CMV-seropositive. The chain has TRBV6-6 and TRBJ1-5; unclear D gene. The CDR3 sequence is CASTSEGSSNQPQHF. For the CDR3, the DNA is TGTGCCAGCACTTCCGAGGGCAGTAGCAATCAGCCCCAGCATTTT.